This TCR beta chain was sequenced for a study of shared clonotypes between healthy human individuals. Regarding the study as a whole: Tissue TCR repertoires likely differ from these blood-only repertoires.

TCRdb keeps only in-frame clones here, not all; method: immunoSEQ multiplex PCR. The sample includes about half a million clones, approximately 82% of them seen just once. V was shortened by 1 base and J by 10 bases, with 11 bases between the two germline ends. The germline V gene has CDR1 LGHNA and CDR2 YNFKEQ. The CDR3 spans 13 residues. The table lists this clone with a count of one. The antigen is undetermined. The sequenced material came from PBMCs. The source of this sequence is a woman in her thirties or forties in good health. Some clones in this sample may be carry-over from other donors' samples. V is TRBV4-2 and J is TRBJ2-1; possible D gene TRBD1, 6 bases. The CDR3 loop reads CASSQVRQGEQFF. The CDR3 nucleotides read TGTGCCAGCAGCCAAGTTCGCCAGGGGGAGCAGTTCTTC.